This is a list of T cell receptor beta chains from one sample in a study of shared clonotypes between healthy human individuals. Repertoires were generated with immunoSEQ multiplex PCR, while TCRdb's copy carries only in-frame clones and drops some. Seen here are 1.5 million to 1.9 million clones, roughly 98% observed once, and the top ten hold about 0.45%. What was sequenced was naive CD4+ T cells sorted from blood. The source of these receptors is a young man in good health. Each CDR3 is given with its conserved first and last residue. The D gene is left open where the match is weak. Size is stated for part of the rows, as once, few or many counts, or as a class when the clone is expanded.

cdr3_aa | cdr3_nt | j_call | v_call | clone_size | d_call
CASSLRGGRTQYF | TGTGCCAGCAGCTTAAGGGGGGGACGGACCCAGTACTTC | TRBJ2-5 | TRBV7-3 | NA | TRBD2
CAWGVGGYEKLFF | TGTGCCTGGGGGGTCGGGGGTTATGAAAAACTGTTTTTT | TRBJ1-4 | TRBV30 | NA | NA
CASSRFGYEQYF | TGTGCCAGTAGTAGATTCGGGTACGAGCAGTACTTC | TRBJ2-7 | TRBV19 | NA | NA
CASSQRGLARYEQYF | TGCGCCAGTAGTCAACGGGGACTAGCTCGATACGAGCAGTACTTC | TRBJ2-7 | TRBV19 | NA | TRBD2
CASSLSGVYEQYF | TGTGCCAGCAGTTTATCGGGGGTTTACGAGCAGTACTTC | TRBJ2-7 | TRBV28 | NA | NA
CASSPTSGQLGKETQYF | TGTGCCAGCTCACCGACTAGCGGGCAACTGGGGAAAGAGACCCAGTACTTC | TRBJ2-5 | TRBV18 | NA | TRBD2
CASSGDSPRYYEQYF | TGCGCCAGCAGTGGGGACAGTCCCCGGTACTACGAGCAGTACTTC | TRBJ2-7 | TRBV5-1 | NA | TRBD1
CASSLKRGSLSYEQYF | TGTGCCAGCTCACTGAAAAGGGGATCCCTCTCCTACGAGCAGTACTTC | TRBJ2-7 | TRBV18 | NA | NA
CASSPLPSGTYEQYF | TGTGCCAGCAGCCCCCTTCCTAGCGGGACCTACGAGCAGTACTTC | TRBJ2-7 | TRBV11-2 | once | TRBD2
CASSSRRGRVNQPQHF | TGTGCCAGCAGTTCCCGCAGGGGGAGAGTTAACCAGCCCCAGCATTTT | TRBJ1-5 | TRBV28 | NA | TRBD1
CASSFGLGTSSYEQYF | TGTGCCAGCAGCTTCGGGCTGGGGACTAGCTCCTACGAGCAGTACTTC | TRBJ2-7 | TRBV11-2 | once | TRBD2
CASSVVGSSTSTDTQYF | TGTGCCAGCAGCGTAGTGGGTAGCTCAACTAGCACAGATACGCAGTATTTT | TRBJ2-3 | TRBV9 | NA | NA
CACISPSSGANVLTF | TGTGCCTGCATCTCCCCGAGCTCTGGGGCCAACGTCCTGACTTTC | TRBJ2-6 | TRBV6-5 | NA | NA
CASRLVGTRNPGELFF | TGTGCAAGTCGCTTAGTTGGGACAAGGAACCCCGGGGAGCTGTTTTTT | TRBJ2-2 | TRBV12-2 | NA | NA
CASNPLTRGADTQYF | TGTGCCAGCAATCCCCTGACTAGGGGGGCAGATACGCAGTATTTT | TRBJ2-3 | TRBV6-5 | NA | NA
CATWTSGRGYEQFF | TGTGCCACCTGGACTAGCGGGAGAGGCTATGAGCAGTTCTTC | TRBJ2-1 | TRBV28 | NA | TRBD2
CASSLSPQNNSPLHF | TGTGCCAGCAGCTTGAGTCCACAAAATAATTCACCCCTCCACTTT | TRBJ1-6 | TRBV13 | NA | NA
CASSFTGINQPQHF | TGTGCCAGCAGTTTTACAGGAATCAATCAGCCCCAGCATTTT | TRBJ1-5 | TRBV9 | NA | NA
CASSFEPSPNQPQHF | TGTGCCAGCAGCTTCGAACCATCCCCCAATCAGCCCCAGCATTTT | TRBJ1-5 | TRBV5-4 | NA | NA
CASTGGRARGETQYF | TGTGCCAGCACAGGCGGGAGGGCCAGGGGGGAGACCCAGTACTTC | TRBJ2-5 | TRBV28 | NA | TRBD2
CASSLEAGGKGDEQFF | TGCGCCAGCAGCTTGGAAGCGGGAGGGAAAGGGGATGAGCAGTTCTTC | TRBJ2-1 | TRBV5-1 | NA | TRBD2
CATSRDPHYGYTF | TGTGCCACCAGCAGAGACCCCCACTATGGCTACACCTTC | TRBJ1-2 | TRBV15 | NA | NA
CASSPQVGAGETGELFF | TGCGCCAGCAGTCCCCAGGTTGGAGCGGGAGAGACCGGGGAGCTGTTTTTT | TRBJ2-2 | TRBV4-3 | NA | TRBD2
CASAQGSGTSYEQYF | TGTGCCAGCGCCCAAGGGAGCGGTACTTCCTACGAGCAGTACTTC | TRBJ2-7 | TRBV18 | NA | NA